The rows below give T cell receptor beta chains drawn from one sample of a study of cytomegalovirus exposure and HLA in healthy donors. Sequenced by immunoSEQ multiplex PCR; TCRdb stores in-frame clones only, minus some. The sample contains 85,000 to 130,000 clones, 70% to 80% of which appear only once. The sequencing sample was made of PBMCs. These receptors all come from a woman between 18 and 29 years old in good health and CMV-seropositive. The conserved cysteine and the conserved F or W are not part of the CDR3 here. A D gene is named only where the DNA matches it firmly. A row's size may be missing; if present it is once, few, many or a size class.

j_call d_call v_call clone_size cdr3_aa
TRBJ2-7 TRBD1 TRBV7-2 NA ASSLGQGPSYEQY
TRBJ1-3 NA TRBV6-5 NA ASSYAPGFGNTIY
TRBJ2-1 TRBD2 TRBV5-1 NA ASSLWGGLAVNEQF
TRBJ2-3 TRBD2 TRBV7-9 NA ASSRREGGVSTDTQY
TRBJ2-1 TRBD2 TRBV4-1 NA ASSQKGLPKAEQF
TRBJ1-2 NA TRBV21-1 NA ASSGPTVPNGGYT
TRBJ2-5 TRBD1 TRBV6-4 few ASSEGTGGAETQY
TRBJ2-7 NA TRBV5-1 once ASSLNGRGEQY
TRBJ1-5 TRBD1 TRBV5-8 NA ASSRGGRGNQPQH
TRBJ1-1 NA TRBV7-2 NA AGSLGQTNTEAF
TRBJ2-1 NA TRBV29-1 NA SVEGRGRSSYNEQF
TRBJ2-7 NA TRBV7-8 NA ASRGTSYEQY
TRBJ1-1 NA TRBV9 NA ASSVGASSKTEAF
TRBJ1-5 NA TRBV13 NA ASSSTGGPQH
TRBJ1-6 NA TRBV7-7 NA ASSPPLGDSPLH
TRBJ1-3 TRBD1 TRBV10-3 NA AISEAQGAGNTIY
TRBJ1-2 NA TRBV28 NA ASSRNRDHYGYT
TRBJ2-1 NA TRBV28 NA ASSLGTGEGNEQF
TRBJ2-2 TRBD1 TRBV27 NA ASNARGLGTGELF
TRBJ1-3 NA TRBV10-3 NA AIGGDDSGNTIY
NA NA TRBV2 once ASSPGYEQY
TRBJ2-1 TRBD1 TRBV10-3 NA AITESQGKGEQF
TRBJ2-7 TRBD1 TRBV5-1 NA ASRRDGGTGLEQY
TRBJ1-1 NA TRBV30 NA AWIAPQAGNLEAF
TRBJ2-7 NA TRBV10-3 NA AISRQGGTYEQY
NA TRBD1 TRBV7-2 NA ASSSTGTGAYEQY
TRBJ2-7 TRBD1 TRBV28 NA ASSSSGTGSQEQY
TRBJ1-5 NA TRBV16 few ASSQESGRQPQH
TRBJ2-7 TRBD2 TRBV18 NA ASSPPGLAGEAYEQY
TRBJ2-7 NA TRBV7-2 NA ASSLARDSYEQY
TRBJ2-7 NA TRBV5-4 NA ASGLINTAGGEQY
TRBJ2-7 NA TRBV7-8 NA ASSPQRLTYEQY
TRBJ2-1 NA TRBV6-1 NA ASSDPRSVEQF
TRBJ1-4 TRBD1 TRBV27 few ASSLLGTGRYEKLF
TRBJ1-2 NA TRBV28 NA ASRAGGPHGYT
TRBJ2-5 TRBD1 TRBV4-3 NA ASSQETGAETQY
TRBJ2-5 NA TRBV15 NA ATSLTGLEIQY
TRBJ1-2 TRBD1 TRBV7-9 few ASSSGTGSYGYT
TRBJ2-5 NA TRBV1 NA TSSQGVERGETQY
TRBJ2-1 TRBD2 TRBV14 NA ASSHYEDSGRAHNEQF
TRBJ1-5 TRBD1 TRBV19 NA ASRGQDQPQH
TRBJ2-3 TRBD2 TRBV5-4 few ASSLRLAGGPADTQY
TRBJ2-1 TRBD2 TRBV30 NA AWGDYISEQF
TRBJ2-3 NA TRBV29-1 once SVALAAGTDTQY
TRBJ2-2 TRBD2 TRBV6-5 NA ASSEREDGELF
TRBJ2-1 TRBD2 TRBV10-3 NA AIRGLAGGTYNEQF
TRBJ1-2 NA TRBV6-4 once ASSDGDSTYGYT
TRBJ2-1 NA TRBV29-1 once SVAGSGILNNEQF
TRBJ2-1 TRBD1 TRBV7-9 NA ASSGDRVTHNEQF
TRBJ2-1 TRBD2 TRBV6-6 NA ASSYAASGTTQEQF